A selection of T cell receptor beta chains follows, all from one sample in a study of cytotoxic CD8 clonotypes in ibrutinib-treated CLL. Only in-frame clones appear in the TCRdb table, and some are missing; sequencing was by immunoSEQ multiplex PCR. The sample lists roughly 190,000 clones; 72% were seen once. Material: PBMCs, obtained after 24 months of ibrutinib treatment. The receptor source for this set is a human donor with chronic lymphocytic leukemia. CDR3s leave out the opening cysteine and the closing phenylalanine or tryptophan. Each record gives: J gene, D gene, V gene, CDR3 protein. A D gene is named only where the DNA matches it firmly.

j_call: TRBJ1-2
d_call: TRBD1
v_call: TRBV30
cdr3_aa: AWSQGTDYGYT

j_call: TRBJ2-7
d_call: NA
v_call: TRBV7-9
cdr3_aa: ASSLGSGTYEQY

j_call: TRBJ2-6
d_call: NA
v_call: TRBV5-1
cdr3_aa: ASSYYRVTGANVLT

j_call: TRBJ2-7
d_call: NA
v_call: TRBV4-1
cdr3_aa: ASSSRGLGYEQY

j_call: TRBJ1-2
d_call: NA
v_call: TRBV5-1
cdr3_aa: ASSNLDSNYGYT

j_call: TRBJ1-1
d_call: TRBD1
v_call: TRBV27
cdr3_aa: ASSLSGTGHTEAF

j_call: TRBJ2-7
d_call: NA
v_call: TRBV28
cdr3_aa: ASRGRGGAERVREQY

j_call: TRBJ2-3
d_call: NA
v_call: TRBV9
cdr3_aa: ASSVAGSTDTQY

j_call: TRBJ1-2
d_call: TRBD1
v_call: TRBV19
cdr3_aa: ASSPGTGYGYT

j_call: TRBJ1-2
d_call: NA
v_call: TRBV30
cdr3_aa: ASSPLTEYGYT

j_call: TRBJ2-7
d_call: NA
v_call: TRBV4-1
cdr3_aa: ASSRNPGESSYEQY

j_call: TRBJ2-5
d_call: NA
v_call: TRBV5-6
cdr3_aa: ASSSGHYHQETQY

j_call: TRBJ2-6
d_call: NA
v_call: TRBV5-4
cdr3_aa: ASSLGGAGANVLT

j_call: TRBJ2-1
d_call: TRBD2
v_call: TRBV11-2
cdr3_aa: ASSLGTSGTMF

j_call: TRBJ1-2
d_call: NA
v_call: TRBV28
cdr3_aa: ASSFGVGYT

j_call: TRBJ1-4
d_call: NA
v_call: TRBV30
cdr3_aa: AWSVKGPNEKLF

j_call: TRBJ1-1
d_call: NA
v_call: TRBV7-9
cdr3_aa: ASSSVVPEAF

j_call: TRBJ2-1
d_call: TRBD2
v_call: TRBV7-8
cdr3_aa: ASSRNLGGNNEQF

j_call: TRBJ2-1
d_call: TRBD2
v_call: TRBV7-8
cdr3_aa: ASSLAYQREGPHEQF

j_call: TRBJ2-7
d_call: TRBD1
v_call: TRBV6-5
cdr3_aa: ATVGDRTYEQY

j_call: TRBJ2-7
d_call: NA
v_call: TRBV4-3
cdr3_aa: ASSQDFRKREQY

j_call: TRBJ2-5
d_call: NA
v_call: TRBV5-4
cdr3_aa: ASSLAPGETETQY

j_call: TRBJ1-5
d_call: NA
v_call: TRBV28
cdr3_aa: ASSQPRGGNQPQH

j_call: TRBJ1-1
d_call: NA
v_call: TRBV5-4
cdr3_aa: ASSPEGFSNTEAF

j_call: TRBJ2-6
d_call: NA
v_call: TRBV27
cdr3_aa: ASSFLKQGSGANVLT

j_call: TRBJ1-2
d_call: NA
v_call: TRBV6-1
cdr3_aa: ASTPPGRDYGYT

j_call: TRBJ2-7
d_call: TRBD1
v_call: TRBV25-1
cdr3_aa: ASSAGGTGVFEQY

j_call: TRBJ2-6
d_call: NA
v_call: TRBV4-1
cdr3_aa: ASSQEHGGSYYSGANVLT

j_call: TRBJ2-1
d_call: TRBD2
v_call: TRBV7-8
cdr3_aa: ASSSRTSGSFDEQF

j_call: TRBJ1-5
d_call: NA
v_call: TRBV10-3
cdr3_aa: AISESGTSIMPQH

j_call: TRBJ2-7
d_call: TRBD2
v_call: TRBV4-3
cdr3_aa: ASSQDLGGGRREQY

j_call: TRBJ2-1
d_call: TRBD2
v_call: TRBV5-4
cdr3_aa: ASSSTSGSYNEQF

j_call: TRBJ2-6
d_call: NA
v_call: TRBV15
cdr3_aa: ATSRDWVLGANVLT

j_call: TRBJ1-4
d_call: TRBD1
v_call: TRBV25-1
cdr3_aa: ASSDGTGVATNEKLF

j_call: TRBJ2-1
d_call: TRBD2
v_call: TRBV19
cdr3_aa: ASRSGTSGSNEQF

j_call: TRBJ2-7
d_call: NA
v_call: TRBV5-5
cdr3_aa: ASSSSGGAGYHPYEQY

j_call: TRBJ1-3
d_call: NA
v_call: TRBV5-1
cdr3_aa: ASSLVGYGNTIY

j_call: TRBJ2-7
d_call: NA
v_call: TRBV7-9
cdr3_aa: ASSKTRNYEQY

j_call: TRBJ2-7
d_call: TRBD2
v_call: TRBV6-5
cdr3_aa: ASSRSGEPYEQY

j_call: TRBJ2-7
d_call: NA
v_call: TRBV15
cdr3_aa: ATGVADISYEQY

j_call: TRBJ2-7
d_call: NA
v_call: TRBV6-5
cdr3_aa: ASSPSAEQY

j_call: TRBJ2-1
d_call: TRBD1
v_call: TRBV28
cdr3_aa: AGTRQGNNNEQF

j_call: TRBJ1-2
d_call: NA
v_call: TRBV14
cdr3_aa: ASSLTNYGYT

j_call: TRBJ1-5
d_call: NA
v_call: TRBV11-2
cdr3_aa: ASSLDRINQPQH

j_call: TRBJ1-5
d_call: TRBD1
v_call: TRBV4-1
cdr3_aa: ASSQETGGFWPQH

j_call: TRBJ1-4
d_call: NA
v_call: TRBV5-6
cdr3_aa: ASTRGRNEKLF

j_call: TRBJ2-3
d_call: TRBD2
v_call: TRBV10-3
cdr3_aa: AIILASGATDTQY

j_call: TRBJ2-1
d_call: NA
v_call: TRBV30
cdr3_aa: AWNRGSYNEQF

j_call: TRBJ1-5
d_call: TRBD1
v_call: TRBV30
cdr3_aa: AWSVGTGSQPQH

j_call: TRBJ2-7
d_call: NA
v_call: TRBV7-9
cdr3_aa: ASSPRTGPSYEQY

j_call: TRBJ2-7
d_call: NA
v_call: TRBV27
cdr3_aa: ASRRTYHLSYEQY

j_call: TRBJ1-5
d_call: NA
v_call: TRBV11-3
cdr3_aa: ASSLDRVSNQPQH

j_call: TRBJ2-1
d_call: TRBD2
v_call: TRBV4-2
cdr3_aa: ASSQDRSGRAVNEQF

j_call: TRBJ2-3
d_call: NA
v_call: TRBV18
cdr3_aa: ASSPPPRGGWSTDTQY

j_call: TRBJ1-1
d_call: NA
v_call: TRBV6-6
cdr3_aa: ASLRGTGLGEAF

j_call: TRBJ2-4
d_call: NA
v_call: TRBV7-2
cdr3_aa: ASSFSRSGRTKNIQY

j_call: TRBJ2-5
d_call: NA
v_call: TRBV7-9
cdr3_aa: ASNETQY

j_call: TRBJ2-2
d_call: NA
v_call: TRBV27
cdr3_aa: ASGGHSNTGELF

j_call: TRBJ2-1
d_call: NA
v_call: TRBV7-9
cdr3_aa: ASSLAIEQF